This T cell receptor beta chain was recovered during a study of blood T cells in healthy people across ages. This clonotype was seen a few times. Primed by a sample-barcoded 5' primer and a J-beta primer mix, a second PCR proceeded for about 6 to 12 cycles. Each CDR3 protein is one row after TCRdb ran MiXCR on the 5' RACE reads. The sample includes 380,000 or so distinct CDR3 sequences, roughly half of them seen just once. The CDR3 sequence is 13 residues long. The V end was cut by 7 bases, the J end by 7 bases, with 17 bases between. Per germline, CDR1 SQVTM and CDR2 ANQGSEA. Sample: blood. This chain joins TRBV29-1 and TRBJ2-1; possible D gene TRBD2, 5 bases. The clonotype was recovered from a man aged 55 to 70 in good health. DNA of the CDR3: TGCAGCGGGTCGCAAGCGGCAGCAAATGAGCAGTTCTTC. It specifies CSGSQAAANEQFF.